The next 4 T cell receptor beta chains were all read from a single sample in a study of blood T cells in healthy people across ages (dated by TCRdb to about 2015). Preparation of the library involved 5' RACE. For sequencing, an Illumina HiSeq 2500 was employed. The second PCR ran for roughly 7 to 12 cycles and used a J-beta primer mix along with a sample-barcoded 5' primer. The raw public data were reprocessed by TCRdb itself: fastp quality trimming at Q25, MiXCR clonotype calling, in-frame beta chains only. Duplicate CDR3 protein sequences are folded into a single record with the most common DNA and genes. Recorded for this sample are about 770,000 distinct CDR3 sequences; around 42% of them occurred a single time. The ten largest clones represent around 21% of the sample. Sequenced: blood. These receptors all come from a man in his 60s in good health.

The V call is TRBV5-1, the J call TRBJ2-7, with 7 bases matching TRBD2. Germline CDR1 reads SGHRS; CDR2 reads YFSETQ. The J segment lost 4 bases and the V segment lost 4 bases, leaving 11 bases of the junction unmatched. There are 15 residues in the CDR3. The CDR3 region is CASSPASGTVYEQYF. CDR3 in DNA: TGCGCCAGCAGCCCCGCCAGCGGGACGGTATACGAGCAGTACTTC. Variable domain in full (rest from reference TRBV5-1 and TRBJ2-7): KAGVTQTPRYLIKTRGQQVTLSCSPISGHRSVSWYQQTPGQGLQFLFEYFSETQRNKGNFPGRFSGRQFSNSRSEMNVSTLELGDSALYLCASSPASGTVYEQYFGPGTRLTVT.

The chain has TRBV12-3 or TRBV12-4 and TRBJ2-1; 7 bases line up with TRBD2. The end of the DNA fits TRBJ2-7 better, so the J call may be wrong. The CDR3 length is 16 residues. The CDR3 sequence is CASKEGGGSSYNEQYF. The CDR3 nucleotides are TGTGCCAGCAAAGAAGGCGGGGGAAGCTCCTACAATGAGCAGTACTTC.

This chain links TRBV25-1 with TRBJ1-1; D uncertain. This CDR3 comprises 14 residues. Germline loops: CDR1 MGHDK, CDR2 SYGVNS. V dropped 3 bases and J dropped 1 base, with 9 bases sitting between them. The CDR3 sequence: CASSDLRGNTEAFF. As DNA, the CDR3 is TGTGCCAGCAGTGACCTCAGAGGGAACACTGAAGCTTTCTTT.

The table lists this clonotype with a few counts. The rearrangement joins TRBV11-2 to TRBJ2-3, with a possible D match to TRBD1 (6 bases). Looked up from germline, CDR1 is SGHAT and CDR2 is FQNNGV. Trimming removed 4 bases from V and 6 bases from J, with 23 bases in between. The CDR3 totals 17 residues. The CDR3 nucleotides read TGTGCCAGCAGCTCCCGCCGTCAGGACAGCCGCGGGGATACGCAGTATTTT. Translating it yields CASSSRRQDSRGDTQYF.